This T cell receptor (beta chain) originates from a study of shared T cell receptors in the human thymus (dated by TCRdb to the early 2020s). Looking at the study overall: The study investigated the way shared, self-reactive T-cell receptor alpha chains are produced in the human thymus.

The receptor library was made with the immunoSEQ multiplex PCR assay. This is the immuneACCESS table as TCRdb keeps it, with only in-frame sequences that have V and J called. A part of the clones is gone; compared with another copy, unresolved V genes explain less than half, and the rest is unexplained. The table for this sample lists around 730,000 clones; 80% to 90% of them were counted only once. Together, the top ten hold around 0.01% of the sample. This clone was detected only once. Its antigen specificity is not known. No much larger clone exists at a distance of one base, and base qualities are not known. CDR1 and CDR2, per the germline V gene (reference sequence), are LNHDA and SQIVND. There are 18 amino acids in the CDR3, from cysteine to phenylalanine inclusive. Solely the CDR3 DNA is kept, with 54 bases framed from the first base. V and J are trimmed by 4 bases and 6 bases, and the gene matches miss 16 bases of the junction.

The sample was also linked to a second study, of human thymus T cells. The second paper states: In Finland, the donors were immunologically healthy infants who were having open corrective cardiac surgery for congenital heart defects. Thymus tissue was obtained as surgical resects removed during corrective cardiac surgery. Both the thymic and the peripheral blood repertoires appeared to show biased V and J gene segment usage. Highly overlapping thymic TCR repertoires among unrelated individuals were reported in the related research. The study described the TCR alpha and beta repertoires in about eight infant thymus samples and a few matching peripheral blood samples. Donor ages ranging from roughly 7 to 250 days were recorded, and about six male and a couple of female infants were included in the cohort. Thymocytes were released mechanically from tissue and stored at -70 °C as pellets of about 8.5-31 million cells. A QIAsymphony instrument was used to extract genomic DNA from the frozen cell pellets. Using the immunoSEQ multiplex PCR assay, the TCRB and TCRAD loci were amplified from a standardized quantity of quality-controlled genomic DNA. The V(D)J region was spanned by amplicons of a length sufficient to cover the CDR3 and to identify V and J genes. The commercial immunoSEQ service was used to sequence amplicons on an Illumina platform. Primer bias and sequencing errors were corrected using previously described methods, and TCRAD and TCRB definitions followed the IMGT database. The repertoires were analysed using immunoSEQ Analyzer 3.0 and VDJTools for basic statistics, V/J segment usage, diversity estimates, rarefaction and pairwise overlap. Diversity was estimated with Chao1, ChaoE, Efron-Thisted, Shannon and inverse Simpson indices, and also on datasets down-sampled to the smallest sample. Repertoire overlap was determined by strict matching of CDR3 nucleotide sequence, V gene and J gene, and Jaccard-based multidimensional scaling clustering was applied. Thymus samples yielded on average around 850,000 unique TCRB clonotypes, compared with roughly 76,000 from blood samples.

The sequence joins TRBV19 to TRBJ1-4; 8 middle bases align to TRBD1. Sequencing was done on a sample of thymocytes. The TCR sequence derives from a girl under two years old with a congenital heart defect. Donor details come from another sample of the same person, matched by shared clones. CDR3 reads: CASSTKPSTGTGDEKLFF. The DNA reads as follows: TGTGCCAGTAGTACAAAACCCTCGACCGGGACAGGAGATGAAAAACTGTTTTTT.